This T cell receptor (beta chain) came from a study of identical twins. A universal primer site was added by template switching, and unique molecular identifiers were carried by the cDNA. One entry per CDR3 protein results from TCRdb running MiXCR on the 5' RACE reads. The sample records 450,000 or so distinct CDR3 sequences, approximately 15% being singletons. V lost 4 bases, J lost 0 bases, and 12 bases stayed unmatched. The CDR3 sequence is 18 residues long. Germline CDR1 and CDR2: SGHRS and YFSETQ. This clonotype was observed a handful of times. This same sample was also taken into another study, of yellow fever vaccine responses in identical twins. That study reports: Twin vaccine T cell responses reportedly seemed partly convergent, partly personalized.

The V call is TRBV5-1, the J call TRBJ2-4; the match to TRBD1 covers 8 bases. Sample: CD4+ T cells sorted from blood. The receptor was derived from a woman younger than 35 in good health. Written as DNA, the CDR3 is TGCGCCAGCAGCCGCGAACCTAGGACAGGGCTAGCCAAAAACATTCAGTACTTC. Encoded protein: CASSREPRTGLAKNIQYF.